The rows below give T cell receptor beta chains drawn from one sample of a study of control samples from healthy donors and cancer patients. Libraries were prepared by immunoSEQ multiplex PCR; TCRdb keeps only in-frame clonotypes and omits some of them. The repertoire includes under 150,000 clones, 85% to 90% of them detected once, and 6.5% to 9.5% sits in the top ten. The sequencing input was PBMCs. These receptors were obtained from a man between 45 and 60 years old with head and neck cancer. The CDR3 runs from the conserved cysteine through the conserved F or W. A D gene is named only where the DNA matches it firmly. Some rows have no size entry. The others give once, few or many, or a class for an expanded clone.

TRBV4-1,TRBJ2-1,NA,NA,CASSQAHYNEQFF,TGCGCCAGCAGCCAAGCGCATTACAATGAGCAGTTCTTC
TRBV28,TRBJ1-2,TRBD1,NA,CASRIGQGYGYTF,TGTGCCAGCAGGATAGGACAGGGCTATGGCTACACCTTC
TRBV29-1,TRBJ2-5,TRBD1,NA,CSVKRTGMVGPQETQYF,TGCAGCGTTAAAAGGACAGGGATGGTGGGCCCCCAAGAGACCCAGTACTTC
TRBV9,TRBJ2-2,TRBD2,NA,CASSGTRGGASGELFF,TGTGCCAGTTCCGGGACCCGCGGGGGGGCTTCTGGGGAGCTGTTTTTT
TRBV6-5,TRBJ2-3,NA,NA,CASGSGTPVPDTQYF,TGTGCCAGCGGCTCCGGGACCCCGGTTCCGGATACGCAGTATTTT
TRBV10-3,TRBJ2-6,TRBD1,once,CAIRPGGAGANVLTF,TGTGCCATCAGACCAGGGGGCGCTGGGGCCAACGTCCTGACTTTC
TRBV5-6,TRBJ2-5,NA,NA,CASTIPGLHQETQYF,TGTGCCAGCACCATACCGGGACTCCATCAAGAGACCCAGTACTTC
TRBV11-2,TRBJ2-5,TRBD1,NA,CASSLTGGLQETQYF,TGTGCCAGCAGCTTAACAGGGGGGCTACAGGAGACCCAGTACTTC
TRBV29-1,TRBJ1-1,NA,once,CSAHSGDGHTEAFF,TGCAGCGCACATTCGGGGGATGGGCACACTGAAGCTTTCTTT
TRBV28,TRBJ1-5,NA,NA,CASSWGEGFRLPQHF,TGTGCCAGCAGTTGGGGGGAGGGATTCAGGTTGCCCCAGCATTTT
TRBV29-1,TRBJ2-3,NA,NA,CSVVHRVGDTQYF,TGCAGCGTTGTACACAGGGTAGGAGATACGCAGTATTTT
TRBV24-1,TRBJ1-2,NA,NA,CATRPSGTNYGYTF,TGTGCCACCCGACCAAGTGGGACAAACTATGGCTACACCTTC
TRBV11-2,TRBJ2-7,NA,NA,CASSLTRPSYEQYF,TGTGCCAGCAGCTTGACCCGACCATCCTACGAGCAGTACTTC
TRBV19,TRBJ2-7,TRBD1,NA,CASSIHRGPKNEQYF,TGTGCCAGTAGTATCCACAGGGGGCCGAAGAACGAGCAGTACTTC
TRBV10-1,TRBJ2-7,NA,NA,CASSEQSSYEQYF,TGCGCCAGCAGTGAACAGAGCTCCTACGAGCAGTACTTC
TRBV6-1,TRBJ1-2,NA,NA,CASSEAGGWGSNYGYTF,TGTGCCAGCAGTGAAGCCGGGGGCTGGGGTTCTAACTATGGCTACACCTTC
TRBV11-2,TRBJ2-3,NA,NA,CASSSQTRDSDTQYF,TGTGCCAGCAGCTCACAAACCAGGGATTCAGATACGCAGTATTTT
TRBV7-7,TRBJ2-7,NA,NA,CASSSRGPIEQYF,TGTGCTAGCAGCTCACGGGGTCCGATCGAGCAGTACTTC
TRBV14,TRBJ2-3,TRBD2,NA,CASSQDGLAGAKDTQYF,TGTGCCAGCAGCCAAGATGGTCTAGCGGGAGCTAAAGATACGCAGTATTTT
TRBV29-1,TRBJ2-2,TRBD2,few,CSVELAGVLNTGELFF,TGCAGCGTTGAACTAGCGGGAGTCCTCAACACCGGGGAGCTGTTTTTT
TRBV7-9,TRBJ2-3,TRBD2,NA,CASSLTSGSPSTDTQYF,TGTGCCAGCAGCTTAACTAGCGGGAGCCCCAGCACAGATACGCAGTATTTT
TRBV11-2,TRBJ2-3,TRBD2,NA,CASSVGTSGQNTQYF,TGTGCCAGCAGCGTCGGGACTAGCGGACAAAATACGCAGTATTTT
TRBV5-1,TRBJ1-4,TRBD1,NA,CASRGQGITNEKLFF,TGCGCCAGCAGGGGACAGGGGATAACTAATGAAAAACTGTTTTTT